The clone carrying this T cell receptor beta chain was counted only a few times. Its antigen is not identified. This CDR3 comprises 16 residues. The germline CDR1 and CDR2 sequences are MNHNS and SASEGT. With 2 bases clipped from V and 8 bases from J, the junction kept 11 bases outside the gene matches. The data originate from a study of graft-versus-host responses after intestinal transplantation. Across the whole study: Recipients got multivisceral, liver-intestinal, or isolated intestinal transplants. Once they had received anti-thymocyte globulin induction, all recipients took tacrolimus and steroids for approximately 3 years. Study-wide points: GvH clonotypes were identified within recipient marrow, with a subset emerging first in ileum or blood.

The protocol was immunoSEQ multiplex PCR, while the TCRdb copy is restricted to in-frame clones and leaves out a portion. The sample has over 80,000 clones, around 92% seen once. The receptor comes from a human donor who was the organ donor for an intestinal transplant. The sequenced sample was unstimulated CD4+ T cells sorted from spleen or lymph node cells, obtained before transplant. V gene TRBV6-1 combines with J gene TRBJ2-1; TRBD1 matches 8 bases. CDR3 residues: CASSERWQGAFDEQFF. The CDR3 DNA sequence: TGTGCCAGCAGTGAAAGGTGGCAGGGGGCTTTCGATGAGCAGTTCTTC.